Shown below are 22 T cell receptor beta chains from a single sample sequenced in a study of OX40 agonist ivuxolimab in advanced cancers. Libraries were built with the immunoSEQ multiplex PCR assay. TCRdb retrieved this table from immuneACCESS and kept in-frame rearrangements only. Not all clones are present; in checked studies, unresolved V genes account for under half, and no reason is known for the remainder. The sample profile shows 75,000 to 90,000 clones; around 92% of them were found once. The top ten hold 9% to 10% of the sample. Source: CD4+ or CD8+ T cells sorted from blood, taken in a trial of the OX40 agonist ivuxolimab. The receptor source for this set is an adult with an advanced solid tumor such as melanoma, head and neck, liver or kidney cancer.

V and J are TRBV19 and TRBJ2-2, with 7 bases lining up with TRBD1. Losses at the gene ends were 5 bases for V and 5 bases for J; bases not matched to a gene: 8. The CDR3 is made up of 15 amino acids. Germline V gene sequence: CDR1 LNHDA, CDR2 SQIVND (reference sequence). CDR3: CASSFGTVGTGELFF. DNA of the CDR3: TGTGCCAGTAGTTTCGGGACAGTGGGAACCGGGGAGCTGTTTTTT.

This chain links TRBV4-1 with TRBJ2-5; D unclear. Germline assignment: CDR1 MGHRA and CDR2 YSYEKL. CDR3 size: 16 residues. V gave up 1 base and J gave up 0 bases, with 12 bases separating them. The CDR3 sequence is CASSQVRGAYQETQYF. Here the CDR3 DNA reads TGCGCCAGCAGCCAAGTCCGCGGAGCGTACCAAGAGACCCAGTACTTC.

The CDR3 is CASSFPGRLGSTDTQYF. DNA for the CDR3: TGTGCCAGCAGTTTCCCCGGGAGGCTTGGTAGCACAGATACGCAGTATTTT. The chain carries TRBV28 and TRBJ2-3, with 7 bases aligning to TRBD2. CDR3 length: 17 residues. Germline trimming cut 3 bases from V and 0 bases from J; bases unmatched to any gene: 9. Germline loops: CDR1 MDHEN, CDR2 SYDVKM.

The chain carries TRBV2 and TRBJ1-5; no firm D call. The V end was cut by 2 bases, the J end by 5 bases, with 7 bases between. This CDR3 region has 13 residues. The germline V gene encodes CDR1 SNHLY and CDR2 FYNNEI. The CDR3 here is CASSERRDQPQHF. For the CDR3, the DNA is TGTGCCAGCAGTGAAAGGCGGGATCAGCCCCAGCATTTT.

The genes are TRBV29-1 and TRBJ1-4; 9 nucleotides line up with TRBD1. The CDR3 is 13 residues long. The V gene's germline CDR1 is SQVTM and CDR2 ANQGSEA. J lost 9 bases, V lost 5 bases, and 7 bases had no gene match. The CDR3 DNA reads TGCAGCGTTTACCGGGACAGGGACCAAAAACTGTTTTTT. Its protein is CSVYRDRDQKLFF.

The chain recombines TRBV29-1 with TRBJ2-7; D may be TRBD2 (6 bases). CDR1 is SQVTM and CDR2 is ANQGSEA in the germline V gene. This CDR3 has 16 residues. V gave up 4 bases and J gave up 1 base, with 20 bases separating them. DNA of the CDR3: TGCAGCGTTGGAAGGATAGCGGCATACCGATCCTACGAGCAGTACTTC. This translates into CSVGRIAAYRSYEQYF.

The chain carries TRBV4-2 and TRBJ2-5; D unclear. CDR1 LGHNA and CDR2 YNFKEQ come from the germline V gene. The CDR3 runs to 15 residues. V was cut by 0 bases and J by 2 bases, with 10 bases left in between. This CDR3 is CASSQDEAKQETQYF. As DNA, the CDR3 is TGTGCCAGCAGCCAAGATGAGGCAAAACAAGAGACCCAGTACTTC.

The chain carries TRBV5-6 and TRBJ2-7, with D perhaps matching TRBD2 (7 bases). Germline lookup yields CDR1 SGHDT and CDR2 YYEEEE. The CDR3 has 14 residues. V was trimmed by 0 bases and J by 5 bases, leaving 12 bases between them. The CDR3 protein is CASSLGRGGDEQYF. The DNA for the CDR3 is TGTGCCAGCAGCTTGGGAAGGGGGGGAGACGAGCAGTACTTC. Full variable domain (rest looked up from reference TRBV5-6 and TRBJ2-7): DAGVTQSPTHLIKTRGQQVTLRCSPKSGHDTVSWYQQALGQGPQFIFQYYEEEERQRGNFPDRFSGHQFPNYSSELNVNALLLGDSALYLCASSLGRGGDEQYFGPGTRLTVT.

For this clone: The same CDR3 is also encoded by other DNA sequences in this sample. The chain recombines TRBV27 with TRBJ2-1; D tentatively fits TRBD1 or TRBD2 (5 bases each). Germline CDR1 and CDR2: MNHEY and SMNVEV (reference sequence). V lost 3 bases, J lost 6 bases, and 9 bases lay in between. The CDR3 runs 13 residues. CDR3 protein: CASSLGTVNEQFF. The CDR3 DNA reads as TGTGCCAGCAGTTTGGGGACGGTCAATGAGCAGTTCTTC.

The chain has TRBV10-3 and TRBJ2-4, with D uncertain. V lost 2 bases and J 0 bases, leaving 14 bases between the germline ends. This CDR3 contains 17 residues. The V gene's germline CDR1 is ENHRY and CDR2 SYGVKD. In nucleotides, the CDR3 is TGTGCCATCAGTGAGGCGCAGGTTCTACTAGCCAAAAACATTCAGTACTTC. It encodes CAISEAQVLLAKNIQYF.

The chain uses TRBV2 and TRBJ2-1, with 9 bases lining up with TRBD2. V was clipped by 6 bases and J by 8 bases; unmatched bases: 5. This CDR3 contains 13 residues. CDR1 and CDR2 from the germline V gene are SNHLY and FYNNEI. CDR3 nucleotides: TGTGCCAGCAGACTTAGCGGGAGCGATGAGCAGTTCTTC. It yields the protein CASRLSGSDEQFF.

The CDR3, as DNA: TGTGCCAGCAAATCGGTCAGGACCTACGAGCAGTACTTC. It yields the protein CASKSVRTYEQYF. V gene TRBV6-5 combines with J gene TRBJ2-7, with D unresolved. CDR1 MNHEY and CDR2 SVGAGI come from the germline V gene. The length of the CDR3 is 13 residues. V dropped 7 bases and J dropped 2 bases, with 12 bases sitting between them.

This clone was found once. The genes are TRBV6-4 and TRBJ2-3; 14 bases match TRBD2. Germline assignment: CDR1 MRHNA and CDR2 SNTAGT. This CDR3 has 15 amino acids. Losses at the gene ends were 5 bases for V and 7 bases for J; bases not matched to a gene: 5. In DNA, the CDR3 is TGTGCCAGCAGTTCGACTAGCGGGAGGGCCTATACGCAGTATTTT. The encoded protein is CASSSTSGRAYTQYF.

V gene TRBV11-2 combines with J gene TRBJ2-1, with D possibly being TRBD1 (8 bases). The V gene lost 5 bases and the J gene lost 2 bases, with 16 bases spanning the gap. This CDR3 comprises 16 residues. Germline V lookup: CDR1 SGHAT, CDR2 FQNNGV. CDR3: CASSTRGRGTYNEQFF. The DNA for the CDR3 is TGTGCCAGCAGCACCAGGGGGCGGGGGACCTACAATGAGCAGTTCTTC.

The V call is TRBV10-1, the J call TRBJ2-3; the match to TRBD2 covers 8 bases. With V trimmed by 3 bases and J by 4 bases, 3 bases remained unmatched. The germline V gene has CDR1 WNHNN and CDR2 SYGVQD (reference sequence). The CDR3 has 14 amino acids. CDR3 DNA sequence: TGCGCCAGCAGTGATCAGCGGGGGTCAGATACGCAGTATTTT. Amino acids: CASSDQRGSDTQYF.

The V and J genes are TRBV11-3 and TRBJ2-7; D might be TRBD1 (6 bases). Germline V CDR1 and CDR2: SGHNT, YENEEA. The germline V and J ends were trimmed by 5 bases and 1 base, with 9 bases remaining between them. The CDR3 is 13 residues long. In DNA form, the CDR3 reads TGTGCCAGCAGCCAACAGGGTTCCTACGAGCAGTACTTC. It yields the protein CASSQQGSYEQYF.

The chain uses TRBV11-2 and TRBJ2-7; TRBD1 is a possible D gene (5 bases). CDR1 and CDR2 (germline): SGHAT, FQNNGV. The CDR3 is made up of 14 amino acids. Deletions cut 5 bases from V and 6 bases from J, with 17 bases between. CDR3: CASSMGPGLSEQYF. The CDR3 DNA reads as TGTGCCAGCAGCATGGGGCCGGGTCTTTCCGAGCAGTACTTC.

The rearrangement uses TRBV5-1 and TRBJ1-1; D possibly corresponds to TRBD1 (5 bases). Germline CDR1 is SGHRS and CDR2 is YFSETQ. The CDR3 totals 13 residues. The V end lost 4 bases, the J end lost 0 bases, and 7 bases lay between the germline ends. The CDR3 coding sequence is TGCGCCAGCAGCCGGGACTTGAACACTGAAGCTTTCTTT. The encoded protein is CASSRDLNTEAFF.

With respect to this clone: Within the sample, other DNA sequences also encode this same CDR3. Here the CDR3 reads CASSPPGVRNTIYF. The CDR3 nucleotides read TGTGCCAGCAGCCCTCCGGGGGTACGAAACACCATATATTTT. J is TRBJ1-3 and V is TRBV7-9; tentatively, D is TRBD1 (5 bases). Germline V gene data show CDR1 as SEHNR and CDR2 as FQNEAQ (reference sequence). V lost 5 bases, J lost 5 bases, and 13 bases lay in between. The CDR3 is 14 residues long.

This clone was found once. This chain connects TRBV5-1 to TRBJ1-2; 7 nucleotides align to TRBD1. With V trimmed by 4 bases and J by 2 bases, 2 bases remained unmatched. The CDR3 is 13 residues long. Germline V CDR1 and CDR2: SGHRS, YFSETQ. The CDR3, as DNA: TGCGCCAGCAGCCCGGGACAGAACTATGGCTACACCTTC. Amino acids: CASSPGQNYGYTF. The whole variable domain, remainder taken from reference TRBV5-1 and TRBJ1-2, is KAGVTQTPRYLIKTRGQQVTLSCSPISGHRSVSWYQQTPGQGLQFLFEYFSETQRNKGNFPGRFSGRQFSNSRSEMNVSTLELGDSALYLCASSPGQNYGYTFGSGTRLTVV.

Points on this clone: Distinct nucleotide sequences in the sample also encode this CDR3. Here the CDR3 DNA reads TGTGCCAGCAGTCCGCAGGGCTACAGTGAAAAACTGTTTTTT. Residues: CASSPQGYSEKLFF. V gene TRBV27 combines with J gene TRBJ1-4, with D maybe TRBD1 (5 bases). The ends were cut back, 5 bases at V and 7 bases at J, with 14 bases in the middle. In germline, CDR1 is MNHEY, CDR2 SMNVEV (reference sequence). This CDR3 comprises 14 residues. Based on the CDR3 plus reference TRBV27 and TRBJ1-4, the full variable domain is EAQVTQNPRYLITVTGKKLTVTCSQNMNHEYMSWYRQDPGLGLRQIYYSMNVEVTDKGDVPEGYKVSRKEKRNFPLILESPSPNQTSLYFCASSPQGYSEKLFFGSGTQLSVL.

This sequence joins TRBV4-1 and TRBJ2-7; D ambiguous. V was clipped by 0 bases and J by 4 bases, with 4 bases between them. This CDR3 has 12 amino acids. Germline CDR1 MGHRA, CDR2 YSYEKL. The CDR3, as DNA: TGCGCCAGCAGCCAAGATGGATACGAGCAGTACTTC. It specifies CASSQDGYEQYF.